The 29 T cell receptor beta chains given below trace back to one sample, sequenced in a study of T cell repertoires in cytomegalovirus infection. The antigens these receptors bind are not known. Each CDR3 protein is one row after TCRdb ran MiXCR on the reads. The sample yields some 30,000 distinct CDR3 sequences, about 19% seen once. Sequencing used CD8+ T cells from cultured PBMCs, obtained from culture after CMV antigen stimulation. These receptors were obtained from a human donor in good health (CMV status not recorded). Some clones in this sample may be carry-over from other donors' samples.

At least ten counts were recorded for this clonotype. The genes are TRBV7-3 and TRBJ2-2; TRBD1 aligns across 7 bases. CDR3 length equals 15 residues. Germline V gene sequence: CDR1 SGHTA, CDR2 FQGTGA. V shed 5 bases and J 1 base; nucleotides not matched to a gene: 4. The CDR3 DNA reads TGTGCCAGCAGCCGCAGGACAGGGAACACCGGGGAGCTGTTTTTT. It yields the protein CASSRRTGNTGELFF.

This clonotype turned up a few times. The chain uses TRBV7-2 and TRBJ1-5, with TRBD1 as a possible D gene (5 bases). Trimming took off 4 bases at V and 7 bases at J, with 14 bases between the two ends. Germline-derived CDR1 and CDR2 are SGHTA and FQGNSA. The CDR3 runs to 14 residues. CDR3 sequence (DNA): TGTGCCAGCAGCTATCAGGGAGGTTGGCAGCCCCAGCATTTT. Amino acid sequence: CASSYQGGWQPQHF.

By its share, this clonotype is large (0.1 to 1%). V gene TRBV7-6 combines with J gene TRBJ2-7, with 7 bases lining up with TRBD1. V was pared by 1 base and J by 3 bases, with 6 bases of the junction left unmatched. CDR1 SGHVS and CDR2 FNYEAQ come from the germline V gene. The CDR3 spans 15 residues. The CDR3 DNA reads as TGTGCCAGCAGCTTAGAAGGACAGGCATTCTACGAGCAGTACTTC. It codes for CASSLEGQAFYEQYF.

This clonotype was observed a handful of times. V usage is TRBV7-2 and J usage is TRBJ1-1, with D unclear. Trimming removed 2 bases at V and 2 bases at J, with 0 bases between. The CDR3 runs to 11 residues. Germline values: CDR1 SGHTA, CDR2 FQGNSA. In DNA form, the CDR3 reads TGTGCCAGCAGCTTAAACACTGAAGCTTTCTTT. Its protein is CASSLNTEAFF. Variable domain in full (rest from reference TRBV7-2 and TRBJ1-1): GAGVSQSPSNKVTEKGKDVELRCDPISGHTALYWYRQSLGQGLEFLIYFQGNSAPDKSGLPSDRFSAERTGGSVSTLTIQRTQQEDSAVYLCASSLNTEAFFGQGTRLTVV.

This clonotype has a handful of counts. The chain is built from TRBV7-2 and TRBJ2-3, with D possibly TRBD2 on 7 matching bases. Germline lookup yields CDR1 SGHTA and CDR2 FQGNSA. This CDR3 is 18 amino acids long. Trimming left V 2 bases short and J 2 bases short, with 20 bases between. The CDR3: CASSLNGGPSPYTDTQYF. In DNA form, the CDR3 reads TGTGCCAGCAGCTTAAACGGGGGGCCGAGTCCGTACACAGATACGCAGTATTTT.

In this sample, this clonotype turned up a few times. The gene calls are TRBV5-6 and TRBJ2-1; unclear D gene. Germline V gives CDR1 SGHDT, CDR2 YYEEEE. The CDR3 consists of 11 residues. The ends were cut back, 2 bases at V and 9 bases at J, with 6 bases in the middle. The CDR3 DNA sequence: TGTGCCAGCAGCTTCGGTGGTGAGCAGTTCTTC. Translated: CASSFGGEQFF.

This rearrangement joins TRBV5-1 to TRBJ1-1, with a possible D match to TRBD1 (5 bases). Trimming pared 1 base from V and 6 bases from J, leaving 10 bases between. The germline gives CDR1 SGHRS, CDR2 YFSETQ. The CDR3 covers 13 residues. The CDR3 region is CASSLMGGAEAFF. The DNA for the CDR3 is TGCGCCAGCAGCTTGATGGGGGGGGCTGAAGCTTTCTTT.

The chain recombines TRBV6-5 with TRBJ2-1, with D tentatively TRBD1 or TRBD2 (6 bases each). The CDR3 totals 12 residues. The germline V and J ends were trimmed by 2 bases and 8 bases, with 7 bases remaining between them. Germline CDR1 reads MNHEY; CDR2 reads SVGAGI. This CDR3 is CASSYRGDEQFF. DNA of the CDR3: TGTGCCAGCAGTTACAGGGGGGATGAGCAGTTCTTC.

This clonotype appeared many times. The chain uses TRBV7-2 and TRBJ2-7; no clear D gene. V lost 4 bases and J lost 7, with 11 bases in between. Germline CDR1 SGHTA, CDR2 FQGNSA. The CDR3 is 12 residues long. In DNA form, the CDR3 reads TGTGCCAGCAGCTCCAGTACCTTAGAGCAGTACTTC. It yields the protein CASSSSTLEQYF. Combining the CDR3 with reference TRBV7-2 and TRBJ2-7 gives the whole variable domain GAGVSQSPSNKVTEKGKDVELRCDPISGHTALYWYRQSLGQGLEFLIYFQGNSAPDKSGLPSDRFSAERTGGSVSTLTIQRTQQEDSAVYLCASSSSTLEQYFGPGTRLTVT.

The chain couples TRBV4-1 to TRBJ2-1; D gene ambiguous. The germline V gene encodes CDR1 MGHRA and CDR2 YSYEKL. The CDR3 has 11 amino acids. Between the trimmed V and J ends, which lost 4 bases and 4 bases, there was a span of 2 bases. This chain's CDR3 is CASSLYNEQFF. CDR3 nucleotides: TGCGCCAGCAGCCTGTACAATGAGCAGTTCTTC.

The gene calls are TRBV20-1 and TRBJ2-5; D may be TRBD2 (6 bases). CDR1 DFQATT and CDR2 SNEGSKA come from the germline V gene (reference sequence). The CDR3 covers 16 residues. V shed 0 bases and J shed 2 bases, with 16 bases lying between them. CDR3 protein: CSARDPWLAEQETQYF. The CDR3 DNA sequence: TGCAGTGCTAGAGACCCATGGTTAGCGGAGCAAGAGACCCAGTACTTC.

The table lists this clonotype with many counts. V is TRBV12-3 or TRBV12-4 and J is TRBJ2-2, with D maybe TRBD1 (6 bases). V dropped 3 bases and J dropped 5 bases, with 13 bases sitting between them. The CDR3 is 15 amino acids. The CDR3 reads CASSLAGGRTGELFF. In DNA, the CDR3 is TGTGCCAGCAGTTTGGCTGGGGGCAGGACCGGGGAGCTGTTTTTT.

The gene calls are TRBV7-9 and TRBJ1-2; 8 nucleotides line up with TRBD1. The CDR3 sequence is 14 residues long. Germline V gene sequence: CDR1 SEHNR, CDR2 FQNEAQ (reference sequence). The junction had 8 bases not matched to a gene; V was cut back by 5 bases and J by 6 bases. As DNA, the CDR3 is TGTGCCAGCAGCCCAACGACAGGGGCTGATGGCTACACCTTC. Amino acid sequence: CASSPTTGADGYTF.

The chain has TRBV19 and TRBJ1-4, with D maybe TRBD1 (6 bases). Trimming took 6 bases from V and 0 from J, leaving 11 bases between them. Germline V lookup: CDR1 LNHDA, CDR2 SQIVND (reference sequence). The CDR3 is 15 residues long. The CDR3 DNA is TGTGCCAGTAGACCCCGGACAGCAACTAATGAAAAACTGTTTTTT. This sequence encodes CASRPRTATNEKLFF.

The CDR3 DNA follows: TGTGCCAGCAGTGAAACGGACAGGACTGAGCAGTTCTTC. The encoded protein is CASSETDRTEQFF. The chain links TRBV2 to TRBJ2-1; 7 bases map to TRBD1. Trimming cost V 2 bases and J 9 bases; bases outside gene matches: 4. This CDR3 comprises 13 residues. Germline V lookup: CDR1 SNHLY, CDR2 FYNNEI.

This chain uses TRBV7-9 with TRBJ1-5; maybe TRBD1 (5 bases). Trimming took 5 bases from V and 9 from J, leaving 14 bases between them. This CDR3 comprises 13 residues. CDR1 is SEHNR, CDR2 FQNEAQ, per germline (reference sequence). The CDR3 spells CASSGGGSRPQHF. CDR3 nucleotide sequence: TGTGCCAGCAGCGGGGGGGGTAGTAGGCCCCAGCATTTT. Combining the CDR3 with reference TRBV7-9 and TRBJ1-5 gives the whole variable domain DTGVSQNPRHKITKRGQNVTFRCDPISEHNRLYWYRQTLGQGPEFLTYFQNEAQLEKSRLLSDRFSAERPKGSFSTLEIQRTEQGDSAMYLCASSGGGSRPQHFGDGTRLSIL.

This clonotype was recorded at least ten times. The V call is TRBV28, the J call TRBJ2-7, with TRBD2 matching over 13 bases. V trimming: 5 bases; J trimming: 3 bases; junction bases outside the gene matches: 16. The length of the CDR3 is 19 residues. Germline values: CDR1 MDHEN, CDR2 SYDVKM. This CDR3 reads CASSPIRPGTSGINYEQYF. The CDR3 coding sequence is TGTGCCAGCAGTCCCATCCGTCCCGGGACTAGCGGGATCAACTACGAGCAGTACTTC.

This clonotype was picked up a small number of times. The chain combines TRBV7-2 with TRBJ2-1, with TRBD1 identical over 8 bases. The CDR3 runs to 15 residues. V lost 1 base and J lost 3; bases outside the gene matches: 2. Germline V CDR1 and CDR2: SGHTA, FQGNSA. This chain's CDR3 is CASSLGTGSYNEQFF. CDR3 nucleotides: TGTGCCAGCAGCTTAGGGACAGGGAGCTACAATGAGCAGTTCTTC.

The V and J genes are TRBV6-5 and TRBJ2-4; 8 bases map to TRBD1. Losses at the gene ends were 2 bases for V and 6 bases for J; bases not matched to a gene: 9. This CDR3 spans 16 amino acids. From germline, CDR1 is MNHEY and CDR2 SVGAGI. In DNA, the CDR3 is TGTGCCAGCAGTTACGGGTGGACAGGGACAGGAAACATTCAGTACTTC. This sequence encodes CASSYGWTGTGNIQYF.

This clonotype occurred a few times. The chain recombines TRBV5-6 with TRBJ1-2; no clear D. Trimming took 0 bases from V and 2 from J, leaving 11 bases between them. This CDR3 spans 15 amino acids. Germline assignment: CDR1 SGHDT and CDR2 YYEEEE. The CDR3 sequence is CASSLAGAGNYGYTF. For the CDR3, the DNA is TGTGCCAGCAGCTTGGCCGGCGCGGGGAACTATGGCTACACCTTC.

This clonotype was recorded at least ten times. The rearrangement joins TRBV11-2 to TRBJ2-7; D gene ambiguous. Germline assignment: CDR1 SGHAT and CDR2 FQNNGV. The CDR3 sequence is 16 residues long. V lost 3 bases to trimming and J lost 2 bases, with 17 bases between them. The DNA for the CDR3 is TGTGCCAGCAGCTTTGGGTCAGGTCCTCTGGCCTACGAGCAGTACTTC. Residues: CASSFGSGPLAYEQYF.

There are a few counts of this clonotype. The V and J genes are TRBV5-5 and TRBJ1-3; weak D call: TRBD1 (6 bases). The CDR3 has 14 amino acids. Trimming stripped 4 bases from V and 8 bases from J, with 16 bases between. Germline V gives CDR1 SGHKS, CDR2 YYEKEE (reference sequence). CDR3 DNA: TGTGCCAGCAGCAAAGAGACAGGTCTGGACACCATATATTTT. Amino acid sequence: CASSKETGLDTIYF.

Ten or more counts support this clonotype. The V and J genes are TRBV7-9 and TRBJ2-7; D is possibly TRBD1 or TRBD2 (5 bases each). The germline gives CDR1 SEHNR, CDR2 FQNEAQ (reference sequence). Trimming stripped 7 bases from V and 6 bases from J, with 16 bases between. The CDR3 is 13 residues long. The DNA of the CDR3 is TGTGCCAGCAAGGATCTCGGGGCCCGCGAGCAGTACTTC. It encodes CASKDLGAREQYF.

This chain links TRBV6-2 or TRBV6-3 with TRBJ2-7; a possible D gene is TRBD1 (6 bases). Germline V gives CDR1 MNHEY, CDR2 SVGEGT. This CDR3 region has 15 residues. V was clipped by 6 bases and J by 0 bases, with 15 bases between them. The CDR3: CASSHRAALSYEQYF. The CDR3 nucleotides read TGTGCCAGCAGCCACAGGGCAGCTCTCTCCTACGAGCAGTACTTC.

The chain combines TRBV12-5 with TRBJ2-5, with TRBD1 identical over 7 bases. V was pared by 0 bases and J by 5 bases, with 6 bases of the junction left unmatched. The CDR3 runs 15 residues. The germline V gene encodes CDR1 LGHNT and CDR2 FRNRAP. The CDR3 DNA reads TGTGCTAGTGGTTTGGTACAGGGGACGGCCGAGACCCAGTACTTC. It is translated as CASGLVQGTAETQYF.

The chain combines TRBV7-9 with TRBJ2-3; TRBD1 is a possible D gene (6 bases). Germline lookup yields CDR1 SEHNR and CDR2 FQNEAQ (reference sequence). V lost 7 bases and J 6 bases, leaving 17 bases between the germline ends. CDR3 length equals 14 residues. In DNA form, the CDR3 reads TGTGCCAGCACCACATTGGGGGCGCGTGATACGCAGTATTTT. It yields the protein CASTTLGARDTQYF.

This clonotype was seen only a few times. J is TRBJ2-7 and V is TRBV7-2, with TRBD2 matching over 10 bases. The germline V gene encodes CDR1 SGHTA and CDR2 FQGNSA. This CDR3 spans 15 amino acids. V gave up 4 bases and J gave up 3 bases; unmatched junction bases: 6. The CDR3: CASSSWTSGGYEQYF. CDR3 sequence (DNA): TGTGCCAGCAGCTCCTGGACTAGCGGAGGCTACGAGCAGTACTTC. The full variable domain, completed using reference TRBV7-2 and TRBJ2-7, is GAGVSQSPSNKVTEKGKDVELRCDPISGHTALYWYRQSLGQGLEFLIYFQGNSAPDKSGLPSDRFSAERTGGSVSTLTIQRTQQEDSAVYLCASSSWTSGGYEQYFGPGTRLTVT.

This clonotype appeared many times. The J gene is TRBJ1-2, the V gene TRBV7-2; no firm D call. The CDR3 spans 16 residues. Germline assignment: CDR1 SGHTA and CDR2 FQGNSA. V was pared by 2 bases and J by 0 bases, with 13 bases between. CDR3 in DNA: TGTGCCAGCAGCTTAAATTCCGGACGGACTAACTATGGCTACACCTTC. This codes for CASSLNSGRTNYGYTF.

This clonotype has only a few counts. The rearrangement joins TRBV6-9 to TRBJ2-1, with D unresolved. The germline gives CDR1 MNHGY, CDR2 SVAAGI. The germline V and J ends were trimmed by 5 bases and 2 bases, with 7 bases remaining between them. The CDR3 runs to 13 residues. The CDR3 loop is CASSPRAYNEQFF. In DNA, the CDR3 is TGTGCCAGCAGTCCCCGGGCCTACAATGAGCAGTTCTTC.